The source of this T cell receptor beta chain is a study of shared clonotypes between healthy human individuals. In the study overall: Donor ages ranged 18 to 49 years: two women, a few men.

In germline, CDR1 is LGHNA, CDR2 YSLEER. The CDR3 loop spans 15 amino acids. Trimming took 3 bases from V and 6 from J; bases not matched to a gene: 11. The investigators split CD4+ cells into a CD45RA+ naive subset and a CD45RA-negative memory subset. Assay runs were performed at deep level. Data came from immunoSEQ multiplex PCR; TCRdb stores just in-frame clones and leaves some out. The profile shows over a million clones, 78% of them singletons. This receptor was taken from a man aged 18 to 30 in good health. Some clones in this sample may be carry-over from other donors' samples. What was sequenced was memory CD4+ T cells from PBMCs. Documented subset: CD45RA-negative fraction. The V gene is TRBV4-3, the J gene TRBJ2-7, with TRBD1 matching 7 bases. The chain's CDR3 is CASSQTTGPGFEQYF. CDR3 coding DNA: TGCGCCAGCAGCCAGACGACAGGGCCAGGTTTCGAGCAGTACTTC.